This TCR beta chain was recovered during a study of blood T cell repertoires in COVID-19. The overall study: Sample material is recorded as cDNA or gDNA derived from T cells, B-cell-depleted T cells, or PBMCs.

Only a few counts were recorded for this clone. Clinical history as reported by participants underpinned cohort assignment. In the authors' methods: Amplification with reference gene primers provided the estimates of nucleated cell counts. Sequencing was performed with immunoSEQ multiplex PCR; in TCRdb, only in-frame clones are kept and a portion is missing. V, J and clone size were drawn from that table, and D and trimming were deduced from the DNA. The table has about 280,000 clones, roughly 90% seen once. V was cut by 6 bases and J by 0 bases, with 17 bases left in between. CDR1 and CDR2 (germline): MGHRA, YSYEKL. This CDR3 is 16 amino acids long.

Sequenced: PBMCs or T cells enriched from blood (not recorded which). The J gene is TRBJ1-1, the V gene TRBV4-1, with D possibly being TRBD1 (6 bases). The TCR originated in a woman between 18 and 30 years old with acute COVID-19. The CDR3 is CASSQGMRHMNTEAFF. The CDR3 DNA reads TGCGCCAGCAGTCAGGGGATGCGGCACATGAACACTGAAGCTTTCTTT.